This T cell receptor beta chain was identified in a study of T cell responses to AZD1222 COVID-19 vaccine. Study-wide results and caveats: Among the donors, most were white British and more were female, and clonal diversity was possibly underestimated. Elevations in Spike-specific TCR breadth and depth followed administration of two AZD1222 doses. A reported finding is that nearly half of spike-specific TCRs target unmutated variant regions. Baseline serostatus was positive in only six AZD1222 recipients.

Clones were read by immunoSEQ multiplex PCR, and TCRdb kept only the in-frame ones, dropping some. Of fewer than 250,000 clones listed, 85% to 95% were seen once; the top ten hold around 1%. Comment on this clone: Its antigen is unknown.

The sequences come from peripheral blood, collected on day 0 of MenACWY control vaccination. This TCR came from an adult in good health.

The CDR3 DNA sequence: TGTGCCAGTAGATCGGGGTTTCCCACAGATACGCAGTATTTT. Protein: CASRSGFPTDTQYF. V gene TRBV19 combines with J gene TRBJ2-3; weak D call: TRBD2 (5 bases). The germline V and J ends were trimmed by 6 bases and 2 bases, with 12 bases remaining between them. The CDR3 loop spans 14 amino acids. Per germline, CDR1 LNHDA and CDR2 SQIVND (reference sequence).